This T cell receptor beta chain is from a study of cytomegalovirus exposure and HLA in healthy donors. Trimming removed 4 bases from V and 1 base from J; junction bases left unmatched: 4. Per germline, CDR1 SGDLS and CDR2 YYNGEE. The CDR3 is made up of 16 amino acids. Comments on this clone: Its antigen is undetermined.

The repertoire was sequenced with immunoSEQ multiplex PCR; TCRdb's copy has only in-frame clones and lacks some. Of roughly 150,000 clones in the sample, more than 70% were seen once. Study outcomes and limitations: Among TCR beta chains, those listed as cytomegalovirus-associated numbered over 150.

This chain connects TRBV9 to TRBJ2-3; the match to TRBD2 covers 12 bases. What was sequenced was PBMCs. This sequence originates from a man aged 30 to 39 in good health and CMV-seropositive. The CDR3 spells CASSPRLAGGTDTQYF. The CDR3 DNA reads TGTGCCAGCAGCCCTAGACTAGCGGGGGGCACAGATACGCAGTATTTT.